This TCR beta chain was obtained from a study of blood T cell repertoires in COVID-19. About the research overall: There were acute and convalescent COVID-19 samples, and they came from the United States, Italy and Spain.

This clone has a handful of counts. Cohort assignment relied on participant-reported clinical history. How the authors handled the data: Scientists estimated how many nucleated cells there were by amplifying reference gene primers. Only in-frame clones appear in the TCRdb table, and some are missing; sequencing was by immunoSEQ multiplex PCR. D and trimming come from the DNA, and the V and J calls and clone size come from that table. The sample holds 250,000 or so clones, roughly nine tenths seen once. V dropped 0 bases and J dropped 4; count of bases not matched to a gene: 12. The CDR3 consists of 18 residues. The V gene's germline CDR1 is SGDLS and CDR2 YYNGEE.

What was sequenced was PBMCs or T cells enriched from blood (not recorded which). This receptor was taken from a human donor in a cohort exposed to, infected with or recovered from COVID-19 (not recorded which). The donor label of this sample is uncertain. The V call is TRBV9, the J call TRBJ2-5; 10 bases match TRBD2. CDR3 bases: TGTGCCAGCAGCGTAGGTCGAGCGGGGGGGCCTGCTGTAGAGACCCAGTACTTC. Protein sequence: CASSVGRAGGPAVETQYF.